The clone carrying this TCR beta chain was seen only once. Its antigen is still unknown. The record originates from a study of vaccination effects on CD4 cells after COVID-19. Study conclusions and caveats: Just 1 of 255 vaccine-induced clones in healthy recipients was cross-reactive.

Repertoires were generated with immunoSEQ multiplex PCR, while TCRdb's copy carries only in-frame clones and drops some. The repertoire holds 50,000 to 75,000 clones, 81% seen once, with less than 3% in the top ten. Germline V lookup: CDR1 MNHEY, CDR2 SVGAGI. The CDR3 totals 16 residues. Trimming removed 4 bases from V and 10 bases from J, with 20 bases in between. Sequencing followed a ViraFEST assay step that expanded antigen-specific CD4+ T cells with viral peptide pools. Isolating CD4+ T cells followed roughly ten days of culture. Half the medium was replaced with IL-2 medium on days 3 and 7. The genes are TRBV6-5 and TRBJ1-6, with D possibly matching TRBD1 (5 bases). The receptor's source is a human donor who received a COVID-19 vaccine. The input for sequencing was CD4+ T cells from PBMCs cultured with HCoV-229E spike peptides, taken before COVID-19 vaccination. In DNA, the CDR3 is TGTGCCAGCAGTTTCGGGAACAGGAGGACGGGCTCACCCCTCCACTTT. It specifies CASSFGNRRTGSPLHF.